The subject of this entry is one TCR beta chain. Its target is unknown. The same CDR3 arises from other DNA sequences in this sample as well. Here immunoSEQ multiplex PCR was the method, and the copy in TCRdb shows in-frame clones only, minus some. The table records about 2.1 million clones, about 93% of them present only once. The data belong to a study of shared clonotypes between healthy human individuals. Whole-study findings and limits: Lower generation probabilities were found for non-shared clonotypes than for those shared by all four donors.

Terminally differentiated effector memory CD45RA+ cells were excluded from the naive CD8 cells, which were CD45RO-negative and positively selected for CCR7. Every one of the donors was a Caucasian adult that lived in Nashville, Tennessee. Germline CDR1 reads SEHNR; CDR2 reads FQNEAQ (reference sequence). V was shortened by 1 base and J by 5 bases, with 8 bases between the two germline ends. This CDR3 is 13 amino acids long. The material sequenced was naive CD8+ T cells from PBMCs. This sequence originates from a man aged 18 to 29 in good health. Some clones in this sample may be carry-over from other donors' samples. The V call is TRBV7-9, the J call TRBJ1-1; D is undetermined. CDR3 in amino acids: CASSLGGSTEAFF. DNA of the CDR3: TGTGCCAGCAGCTTAGGAGGGAGTACTGAAGCTTTCTTT.